The next 24 T cell receptor beta chains were all read from a single sample in a study of T cell repertoires in cytomegalovirus infection. TCRdb independently ran MiXCR on the reads; one entry per CDR3 protein. The sample lists almost 500,000 distinct CDR3 sequences; around 11% were seen once. Sequenced: PBMCs. The origin of the receptors is a human donor in good health (CMV status not recorded). Some clones in this sample may be carry-over from other donors' samples.

The sample holds many counts of this clonotype. The chain joins TRBV2 to TRBJ2-1; D is uncertain. Germline CDR1 SNHLY, CDR2 FYNNEI. The CDR3 is 12 amino acids. V dropped 4 bases and J dropped 3 bases, with 4 bases sitting between them. The CDR3 here is CASSGDYNEQFF. Written as DNA, the CDR3 is TGTGCCAGCAGTGGGGACTACAATGAGCAGTTCTTC. The full variable domain, in which reference TRBV2 and TRBJ2-1 provide the parts outside the CDR3, is EPEVTQTPSHQVTQMGQEVILRCVPISNHLYFYWYRQILGQKVEFLVSFYNNEISEKSEIFDDQFSVERPDGSNFTLKIRSTKLEDSAMYFCASSGDYNEQFFGPGTRLTVL.

For this clonotype: Given a much more abundant clone one base away, this may be a read error. The chain couples TRBV19 to TRBJ1-2; 8 bases fit TRBD1. Germline lookup yields CDR1 LNHDA and CDR2 SQIVND (reference sequence). The CDR3 length is 13 residues. CDR3 protein: CAGSLTTGDGYTF. CDR3 nucleotides: TGTGCCGGTAGTTTAACGACAGGGGATGGCTACACCTTC.

This clonotype has just a few counts. The genes are TRBV15 and TRBJ2-2; D not certain. CDR1 is LNHNV, CDR2 YYDKDF, per germline (reference sequence). The CDR3 has 12 residues. The germline V and J ends were trimmed by 1 base and 6 bases, with 3 bases remaining between them. The CDR3 DNA sequence: TGTGCCACCAGCAGAGTCTCCGGGGAGCTGTTTTTT. This translates into CATSRVSGELFF.

This clonotype was seen at least ten times. V gene TRBV10-3 combines with J gene TRBJ2-3; D is uncertain. CDR3 length: 13 residues. Germline V gene data show CDR1 as ENHRY and CDR2 as SYGVKD. The V end lost 0 bases, the J end lost 3 bases, and 4 bases lay between the germline ends. The chain's CDR3 is CAISESTTDTQYF. Here the CDR3 DNA reads TGTGCCATCAGTGAGTCGACGACAGATACGCAGTATTTT.

In its sample, this clonotype was seen many times. CDR3 DNA: TGTGCCAGCAGTTTACCCACAGACAGGGCTCTAGGGGACTATGGCTACACCTTC. It is translated as CASSLPTDRALGDYGYTF. The chain is built from TRBV28 and TRBJ1-2, with TRBD1 matching 7 bases. The V gene's germline CDR1 is MDHEN and CDR2 SYDVKM. This CDR3 has 18 amino acids. V was pared by 2 bases and J by 3 bases, with 15 bases of the junction left unmatched.

Ten or more counts support this clonotype. V is TRBV30 and J is TRBJ1-1; 8 positions agree with TRBD1. The CDR3 is 17 amino acids. The trim removed 0 bases at V and 0 bases at J, leaving 9 bases unmatched. Germline V lookup: CDR1 GTSNPN, CDR2 SVGIG (reference sequence). CDR3 nucleotides: TGTGCCTGGAGTGTGAACAGGGGGTATTTTGTGAACACTGAAGCTTTCTTT. This gives the protein CAWSVNRGYFVNTEAFF.

This clonotype was recorded many times. The chain links TRBV6-2 or TRBV6-3 to TRBJ2-1; D may match TRBD1 or TRBD2 (5 bases each). CDR3 size: 18 residues. The germline CDR1 and CDR2 sequences are MNHEY and SVGEGT. Trimming pared 1 base from V and 0 bases from J, leaving 16 bases between. DNA of the CDR3: TGTGCCAGCAGTTACTTCCCCGAGGCAGGGAGCTCCTACAATGAGCAGTTCTTC. Its translation: CASSYFPEAGSSYNEQFF.

This clonotype was seen repeatedly, ten times or more. The chain recombines TRBV12-3 or TRBV12-4 with TRBJ2-3; 8 bases fit TRBD1. The trim removed 7 bases at V and 2 bases at J, leaving 8 bases unmatched. The CDR3 totals 15 residues. CDR3 protein: CASTSGQENTDTQYF. CDR3 sequence (DNA): TGTGCCAGCACCTCGGGACAGGAAAACACAGATACGCAGTATTTT.

This clonotype has a handful of counts. The CDR3 DNA is TGCAGTGCTAGTGGGGAAGGGACTAGCGGGAGGGCGGAGCAGTTCTTC. The encoded protein is CSASGEGTSGRAEQFF. The chain employs TRBV20-1 and TRBJ2-1; TRBD2 aligns across 16 bases. Germline trimming cut 3 bases from V and 10 bases from J; bases unmatched to any gene: 9. This CDR3 has 16 residues. Germline V lookup: CDR1 DFQATT, CDR2 SNEGSKA (reference sequence).

This clonotype was observed at least ten times. The rearrangement links TRBV12-3 or TRBV12-4 to TRBJ1-1, with D possibly matching TRBD1 (5 bases). V lost 5 bases, J lost 6 bases, and 19 bases lay in between. CDR3 length: 15 amino acids. CDR3 region: CASSLGTSRKPEAFF. As DNA, the CDR3 is TGTGCCAGCAGTCTAGGGACGAGCCGTAAGCCTGAAGCTTTCTTT.

This clonotype has ten or more counts. The V call is TRBV6-1, the J call TRBJ2-1; D is unclear. V was cut by 1 base and J by 15 bases, with 13 bases left in between. Germline-derived CDR1 and CDR2 are MNHNS and SASEGT. The CDR3 spans 12 residues. This CDR3 is CASSEGLLIRFF. Written as DNA, the CDR3 is TGTGCCAGCAGTGAAGGACTCCTTATAAGGTTCTTC.

The J gene is TRBJ1-5, the V gene TRBV19, with TRBD1 as a possible D gene (5 bases). The CDR3 totals 14 residues. The germline gives CDR1 LNHDA, CDR2 SQIVND (reference sequence). V lost 6 bases to trimming and J lost 6 bases, with 15 bases between them. CDR3 residues: CASRRTFGGQPQHF. Here the CDR3 DNA reads TGTGCCAGTAGACGGACTTTCGGGGGTCAGCCCCAGCATTTT.

This clonotype has a count of ten or more. The chain links TRBV7-2 to TRBJ1-3; D is perhaps TRBD1 (5 bases). V lost 4 bases, J lost 2 bases, and 18 bases lay in between. CDR1 SGHTA and CDR2 FQGNSA come from the germline V gene. This CDR3 has 17 residues. The CDR3 region has the DNA TGTGCCAGCAGCTACATATATGGGGGGAAAGCTGGAAACACCATATATTTT. Amino acid sequence: CASSYIYGGKAGNTIYF.

The table lists this clonotype with a few counts. This chain links TRBV12-3 or TRBV12-4 with TRBJ2-7; 8 positions match TRBD1. Unmatched junction bases numbered 6, after V lost 5 bases and J lost 6 bases. This CDR3 has 13 amino acids. The CDR3 is CASSLSQGAEQYF. Written as DNA, the CDR3 is TGTGCCAGCAGTCTTTCCCAGGGGGCCGAGCAGTACTTC.

V is TRBV3-1 and J is TRBJ1-1; no definite D call. Trimming took 5 bases from V and 11 from J, leaving 12 bases between them. Germline lookup yields CDR1 LGHDT and CDR2 YNNKEL (reference sequence). The CDR3 is made up of 11 amino acids. The CDR3: CASSKRGSAFF. DNA for the CDR3: TGTGCCAGCAGCAAGCGCGGGAGCGCTTTCTTT. Variable domain in full (rest from reference TRBV3-1 and TRBJ1-1): DTAVSQTPKYLVTQMGNDKSIKCEQNLGHDTMYWYKQDSKKFLKIMFSYNNKELIINETVPNRFSPKSPDKAHLNLHINSLELGDSAVYFCASSKRGSAFFGQGTRLTVV.

This clonotype has just one count. A much larger clone differs by one base, so this may be a read error. This chain joins TRBV7-4 and TRBJ2-3; D uncertain. The CDR3 totals 13 residues. Trimming removed 3 bases from V and 4 bases from J, with 8 bases in between. From germline, CDR1 is SGHVT and CDR2 SQSDAQ. CDR3 DNA sequence: TGTGCCAGCAGCTTTTCGTTGGCAGATACGCAGTATTTT. Translated, it gives CASSFSLADTQYF.

This clonotype was seen a few times. The CDR3 is CASSQDTLAGRNEQFF. CDR3 DNA sequence: TGTGCCAGCAGCCAAGACACCCTAGCGGGGAGAAATGAGCAGTTCTTC. This chain links TRBV3-1 with TRBJ2-1; TRBD2 aligns across 9 bases. The germline gives CDR1 LGHDT, CDR2 YNNKEL (reference sequence). V lost 0 bases, J lost 7 bases, and 7 bases stayed unmatched. The CDR3 spans 16 residues.

This clonotype was picked up many times. V usage is TRBV19 and J usage is TRBJ2-1; weak D call: TRBD2 (5 bases). CDR1 LNHDA and CDR2 SQIVND come from the germline V gene (reference sequence). CDR3 size: 18 residues. The germline V and J ends were trimmed by 2 bases and 9 bases, with 26 bases remaining between them. CDR3 in DNA: TGTGCCAGTAGTATATCCCCCCCCAACGTTGAGGGTCTTAGTGAGCAGTTCTTC. Translation: CASSISPPNVEGLSEQFF.

The chain employs TRBV4-1 and TRBJ1-2; TRBD1 might be the D (5 bases). The CDR3 loop spans 19 amino acids. The V and J ends lost 2 bases and 3 bases respectively, with 25 bases between them. Germline V lookup: CDR1 MGHRA, CDR2 YSYEKL. The CDR3 nucleotides read TGCGCCAGCAGCCAAAAACAGGCAGGGTTTAGAGGTTCGGACTATGGCTACACCTTC. Protein: CASSQKQAGFRGSDYGYTF.

This clonotype was counted many times. Germline is not matched at one junction end, which may reflect a read error. The chain couples TRBV20-1 to TRBJ1-1; a weak D match, TRBD1 (6 bases). In germline, CDR1 is DFQATT, CDR2 SNEGSKA (reference sequence). The CDR3 length is 14 residues. The CDR3 protein is CSARDPKGTRERLF. Here the CDR3 DNA reads TGCAGTGCTAGAGACCCAAAGGGGACACGGGAGCGGCTCTTT.

This clonotype was seen many times. The chain joins TRBV7-8 to TRBJ1-2; TRBD1 aligns across 7 bases. With 3 bases clipped from V and 5 bases from J, the junction kept 12 bases outside the gene matches. The germline V gene encodes CDR1 SGHVS and CDR2 FQNEAQ. CDR3 length: 16 residues. CDR3 sequence (DNA): TGTGCCAGCAGCTTCGGACAGGCCCTTCCCGTTTATGGCTACACCTTC. It encodes CASSFGQALPVYGYTF.

This clonotype was observed many times. This chain connects TRBV2 to TRBJ2-5; D perhaps matches TRBD2 (7 bases). Germline-derived CDR1 and CDR2 are SNHLY and FYNNEI. This CDR3 is 15 amino acids long. The germline V and J ends were trimmed by 4 bases and 2 bases, with 14 bases remaining between them. The CDR3 sequence: CASSAYGGRQETQYF. The CDR3 bases are TGTGCCAGCAGTGCTTACGGGGGGCGACAAGAGACCCAGTACTTC.

This clonotype was seen many times. This chain joins TRBV7-6 and TRBJ2-3, with 9 nucleotides matching TRBD2. CDR3 length equals 17 residues. Germline V gene data show CDR1 as SGHVS and CDR2 as FNYEAQ. J was trimmed by 2 bases and V by 2 bases; bases with no gene match: 8. The CDR3 coding sequence is TGTGCCAGCAGCTTACTAGCGGGGCGCCTTTCCACAGATACGCAGTATTTT. Translating gives CASSLLAGRLSTDTQYF.

This clonotype was counted at least ten times. The J gene is TRBJ1-1, the V gene TRBV28; D remains unclear. Trimming stripped 6 bases from V and 1 base from J, with 9 bases between. The CDR3 consists of 13 residues. Germline lookup yields CDR1 MDHEN and CDR2 SYDVKM. CDR3 DNA sequence: TGTGCCAGCAGGGGCCAGACGAACACTGAAGCTTTCTTT. It is translated as CASRGQTNTEAFF.